This passage covers 27 T cell receptor beta chains from one sample sequenced in a study of technical replicates of blood from a handful of donors. Assay: immunoSEQ multiplex PCR; the TCRdb copy retains only in-frame clones and omits some. Of 45,000 to 60,000 clones in the sample, 80% to 95% were seen once. Specimen: PBMCs. These receptors were taken from a human donor in good health. Some clones in this sample may be carry-over from other donors' samples.

In its sample, this clone was seen a few times. CDR3 in DNA: TGTGCCAGCAGCTCCGGGCCAGCGGCACAAGAGACCCAGTACTTC. Its translation is CASSSGPAAQETQYF. The chain carries TRBV5-4 and TRBJ2-5; possible D gene TRBD2, 5 bases. Germline V CDR1 and CDR2: SGHNT, YYREEE (reference sequence). Trimming removed 3 bases from V and 2 bases from J, with 14 bases in between. The CDR3 loop spans 15 amino acids.

The genes are TRBV7-2 and TRBJ1-5, with D possibly TRBD1 on 5 matching bases. This CDR3 is built from 16 residues. From germline, CDR1 is SGHTA and CDR2 FQGNSA. V was pared by 2 bases and J by 1 base, with 12 bases between. In DNA, the CDR3 is TGTGCCAGCAGCTTATTCCCTTCAGGGAGCAATCAGCCCCAGCATTTT. As protein: CASSLFPSGSNQPQHF.

The J gene is TRBJ2-2, the V gene TRBV18; a possible D gene is TRBD2 (7 bases). Germline CDR1 reads KGHSH; CDR2 reads LQKENI. This CDR3 contains 16 residues. V was clipped by 3 bases and J by 5 bases, with 16 bases between them. DNA of the CDR3: TGTGCCAGCTCACCGGCCGGGGGGCCGCGGACCGGGGAGCTGTTTTTT. Its protein is CASSPAGGPRTGELFF.

By share, this clone ranks as medium-sized. This sequence joins TRBV11-2 and TRBJ2-5; 8 bases are a match to TRBD2. Trimming cost V 7 bases and J 5 bases; bases outside gene matches: 12. CDR3 length equals 15 residues. Germline CDR1 is SGHAT and CDR2 is FQNNGV. CDR3 loop: CASTAWPAGEETQYF. The CDR3 DNA is TGTGCCAGCACTGCTTGGCCAGCGGGGGAGGAGACCCAGTACTTC. Supplemented by reference TRBV11-2 and TRBJ2-5, the full variable domain reads EAGVAQSPRYKIIEKRQSVAFWCNPISGHATLYWYQQILGQGPKLLIQFQNNGVVDDSQLPKDRFSAERLKGVDSTLKIQPAKLEDSAVYLCASTAWPAGEETQYFGPGTRLLVL.

This clone was detected once. The chain combines TRBV19 with TRBJ2-7; 9 bases are a match to TRBD2. This CDR3 is built from 14 residues. The V gene's germline CDR1 is LNHDA and CDR2 SQIVND (reference sequence). V lost 3 bases and J lost 4; bases outside the gene matches: 4. CDR3 residues: CASSILAGRYEQYF. In DNA, the CDR3 is TGTGCCAGTAGTATCCTAGCGGGAAGGTACGAGCAGTACTTC.

The J gene is TRBJ1-3, the V gene TRBV9, with D possibly being TRBD1 (5 bases). The V and J ends lost 0 bases and 0 bases respectively, with 10 bases between them. The germline V gene encodes CDR1 SGDLS and CDR2 YYNGEE. The length of the CDR3 is 16 residues. Here the CDR3 DNA reads TGTGCCAGCAGCGTAGGGGGCAGCACCTCTGGAAACACCATATATTTT. It codes for CASSVGGSTSGNTIYF.

This chain joins TRBV9 and TRBJ2-2, with D hard to call. The CDR3 consists of 14 residues. V shed 0 bases and J shed 2 bases, with 5 bases lying between them. Germline loops: CDR1 SGDLS, CDR2 YYNGEE. The CDR3 sequence: CASSVALNTGELFF. The DNA of the CDR3 is TGTGCCAGCAGCGTAGCCCTCAACACCGGGGAGCTGTTTTTT.

The CDR3 sequence is CASRKILSAEGAGELFF. The CDR3, as DNA: TGTGCCAGCAGGAAGATCCTAAGCGCCGAGGGCGCCGGGGAGCTGTTTTTT. The genes are TRBV2 and TRBJ2-2; the D gene is possibly TRBD2 (5 bases). Trimming shortened V by 6 bases and J by 6 bases, and 23 bases separated the two germline ends. Germline CDR1 is SNHLY and CDR2 is FYNNEI. The CDR3 extends over 17 amino acids.

The chain links TRBV7-9 to TRBJ1-4, with TRBD1 identical over 10 bases. Losses at the gene ends were 6 bases for V and 7 bases for J; bases not matched to a gene: 5. The CDR3 totals 14 residues. Germline CDR1 and CDR2: SEHNR and FQNEAQ (reference sequence). The DNA of the CDR3 is TGTGCCAGCAGAGCGGACAGGGGGGGTGAAAAACTGTTTTTT. Translated, it gives CASRADRGGEKLFF. Full variable domain (missing parts from reference TRBV7-9 and TRBJ1-4): DTGVSQNPRHKITKRGQNVTFRCDPISEHNRLYWYRQTLGQGPEFLTYFQNEAQLEKSRLLSDRFSAERPKGSFSTLEIQRTEQGDSAMYLCASRADRGGEKLFFGSGTQLSVL.

This sequence joins TRBV4-1 and TRBJ2-1; D is perhaps TRBD2 (6 bases). Germline CDR1 reads MGHRA; CDR2 reads YSYEKL. The ends were cut back, 0 bases at V and 6 bases at J, with 15 bases in the middle. The CDR3 runs to 16 residues. The CDR3 nucleotides read TGCGCCAGCAGCCAAGATTCGAGCGGGTCTCGCAATGAGCAGTTCTTC. As protein: CASSQDSSGSRNEQFF.

The DNA of the CDR3 is TGTGCCAGCAGTCCGACGGGACAGGGTCACTATGGCTACACCTTC. It translates to CASSPTGQGHYGYTF. This chain connects TRBV28 to TRBJ1-2, with 9 positions matching TRBD1. V was pared by 5 bases and J by 3 bases, with 7 bases of the junction left unmatched. The CDR3 has 15 amino acids. Germline CDR1 reads MDHEN; CDR2 reads SYDVKM.

CDR3 region: CAWSGNSDNEQFF. CDR3 coding DNA: TGTGCCTGGAGTGGTAACTCTGACAATGAGCAGTTCTTC. The V call is TRBV30, the J call TRBJ2-1; D call uncertain. The CDR3 has 13 residues. Looked up from germline, CDR1 is GTSNPN and CDR2 is SVGIG (reference sequence). V lost 1 base and J 5 bases, leaving 9 bases between the germline ends.

The genes are TRBV30 and TRBJ2-2; TRBD1 matches 9 bases. V trimming: 0 bases; J trimming: 4 bases; junction bases outside the gene matches: 3. CDR1 and CDR2 (germline): GTSNPN, SVGIG (reference sequence). The CDR3 has 15 amino acids. CDR3 DNA: TGTGCCTGGAGTGTACAGGACAGGGGCACCGGGGAGCTGTTTTTT. Translated: CAWSVQDRGTGELFF. Full variable domain (remainder filled in from reference TRBV30 and TRBJ2-2): SQTIHQWPATLVQPVGSPLSLECTVEGTSNPNLYWYRQAAGRGLQLLFYSVGIGQISSEVPQNLSASRPQDRQFILSSKKLLLSDSGFYLCAWSVQDRGTGELFFGEGSRLTVL.

The V call is TRBV6-6, the J call TRBJ1-1, with D possibly being TRBD1 (5 bases). Germline V gene data show CDR1 as MNHNY and CDR2 as SVGAGI (reference sequence). The V gene lost 7 bases and the J gene lost 11 bases, with 14 bases spanning the gap. The CDR3 extends over 11 amino acids. CDR3 amino acids: CASIVGGRAFF. The CDR3 region has the DNA TGTGCCAGCATCGTGGGGGGAAGGGCTTTCTTT.

This chain connects TRBV2 to TRBJ2-1; D gene unclear. The V end lost 2 bases, the J end lost 9 bases, and 11 bases lay between the germline ends. The CDR3 is made up of 13 amino acids. Per the germline V gene, CDR1 is SNHLY and CDR2 is FYNNEI. CDR3 coding DNA: TGTGCCAGCAGTGAACACTCCGGAGTTGAGCAGTTCTTC. The encoded protein is CASSEHSGVEQFF.

The gene calls are TRBV27 and TRBJ2-2, with 7 bases lining up with TRBD1. The junction had 3 bases not matched to a gene; V was cut back by 6 bases and J by 8 bases. CDR1 and CDR2 from the germline V gene are MNHEY and SMNVEV (reference sequence). The CDR3 has 12 amino acids. CDR3: CASRNRGGELFF. The CDR3 DNA sequence: TGTGCCAGCAGAAACAGGGGTGGGGAGCTGTTTTTT.

The rearrangement uses TRBV7-2 and TRBJ1-5, with no clear D. Trimming pared 1 base from V and 9 bases from J, leaving 10 bases between. CDR1 SGHTA and CDR2 FQGNSA come from the germline V gene. CDR3 length: 13 amino acids. This CDR3 reads CASSLEAVLPQHF. CDR3 DNA sequence: TGTGCCAGCAGCTTAGAAGCGGTTTTGCCCCAGCATTTT.

In DNA form, the CDR3 reads TGCAGCGTTAGCAGGGGGAGGGAGACCCAGTACTTC. Translation: CSVSRGRETQYF. The genes are TRBV29-1 and TRBJ2-5; perhaps TRBD1 as D (7 bases). The CDR3 loop spans 12 amino acids. CDR1 is SQVTM, CDR2 ANQGSEA, per germline. Trimming pared 5 bases from V and 5 bases from J, leaving 12 bases between.

The chain joins TRBV10-3 to TRBJ2-2; 8 bases agree with TRBD2. The germline V gene encodes CDR1 ENHRY and CDR2 SYGVKD. The CDR3 sequence is 14 residues long. V lost 6 bases to trimming and J lost 7 bases; unmatched junction nucleotides: 7. The chain's CDR3 is CAIRGSGGHGELFF. CDR3 DNA sequence: TGTGCCATCAGAGGCAGCGGGGGCCACGGGGAGCTGTTTTTT.

The chain combines TRBV11-2 with TRBJ1-4, with TRBD1 as a possible D gene (5 bases). The CDR3 extends over 15 amino acids. Germline CDR1 and CDR2: SGHAT and FQNNGV. The germline V and J ends were trimmed by 5 bases and 4 bases, with 14 bases remaining between them. The CDR3 sequence: CASSRLSGLNEKLFF. CDR3 nucleotide sequence: TGTGCCAGCAGCCGATTATCGGGACTTAATGAAAAACTGTTTTTT.

The V call is TRBV4-3, the J call TRBJ2-7; 8 bases line up with TRBD2. The CDR3 consists of 14 residues. J lost 6 bases, V lost 0 bases, and 4 bases had no gene match. Germline CDR1 and CDR2: LGHNA and YSLEER. The CDR3 region has the DNA TGCGCCAGCAGCCAAGAACCGGGGGGGCGCGAGCAGTACTTC. Translated, it gives CASSQEPGGREQYF.

The chain links TRBV6-1 to TRBJ1-1, with D unclear. The germline gives CDR1 MNHNS, CDR2 SASEGT. The V gene lost 4 bases and the J gene lost 7 bases, with 16 bases spanning the gap. The CDR3 has 14 residues. The CDR3 protein is CASSVAVRFGEAFF. DNA for the CDR3: TGTGCCAGCAGTGTGGCAGTCCGATTTGGTGAAGCTTTCTTT.

This clone was seen just once. J is TRBJ2-5 and V is TRBV2; tentatively, D is TRBD1 (5 bases). This CDR3 is built from 14 residues. Germline CDR1 and CDR2: SNHLY and FYNNEI. V was cut by 2 bases and J by 1 base, with 8 bases left in between. CDR3 residues: CASSEHRTQETQYF. The CDR3 DNA reads TGTGCCAGCAGTGAACACAGGACCCAAGAGACCCAGTACTTC.

J is TRBJ1-1 and V is TRBV6-6; 7 bases match TRBD1. V gave up 6 bases and J gave up 3 bases; unmatched junction bases: 4. The CDR3 extends over 13 amino acids. Germline V gene sequence: CDR1 MNHNY, CDR2 SVGAGI (reference sequence). The CDR3 DNA is TGTGCCAGCAGCGGACAGGCAGACACTGAAGCTTTCTTT. Translation: CASSGQADTEAFF.

The V call is TRBV7-2, the J call TRBJ2-7, with 8 bases matching TRBD2. V was clipped by 5 bases and J by 2 bases; unmatched bases: 8. CDR1 and CDR2 (germline): SGHTA, FQGNSA. This CDR3 region has 15 residues. This CDR3 is CASSIQRGSAYEQYF. CDR3 sequence (DNA): TGTGCCAGCAGCATTCAGCGGGGGTCAGCCTACGAGCAGTACTTC.

V gene TRBV9 combines with J gene TRBJ2-5, with 8 bases fitting TRBD2. Germline CDR1 is SGDLS and CDR2 is YYNGEE. The V and J ends lost 0 bases and 1 base, in that order; junction bases with no gene match: 5. The CDR3 sequence is 16 residues long. This CDR3 is CASSVAGSGTQETQYF. In DNA form, the CDR3 reads TGTGCCAGCAGCGTAGCCGGTAGCGGGACCCAAGAGACCCAGTACTTC.

This chain connects TRBV5-6 to TRBJ1-1, with 8 bases identical to TRBD1. After removal of 4 bases from V and 5 bases from J, the junction contained 7 bases not matched to a gene. The CDR3 sequence is 14 residues long. Germline V gene sequence: CDR1 SGHDT, CDR2 YYEEEE. CDR3 residues: CASSLRQGLTEAFF. The CDR3, as DNA: TGTGCCAGCAGCCTAAGACAGGGGCTGACTGAAGCTTTCTTT.